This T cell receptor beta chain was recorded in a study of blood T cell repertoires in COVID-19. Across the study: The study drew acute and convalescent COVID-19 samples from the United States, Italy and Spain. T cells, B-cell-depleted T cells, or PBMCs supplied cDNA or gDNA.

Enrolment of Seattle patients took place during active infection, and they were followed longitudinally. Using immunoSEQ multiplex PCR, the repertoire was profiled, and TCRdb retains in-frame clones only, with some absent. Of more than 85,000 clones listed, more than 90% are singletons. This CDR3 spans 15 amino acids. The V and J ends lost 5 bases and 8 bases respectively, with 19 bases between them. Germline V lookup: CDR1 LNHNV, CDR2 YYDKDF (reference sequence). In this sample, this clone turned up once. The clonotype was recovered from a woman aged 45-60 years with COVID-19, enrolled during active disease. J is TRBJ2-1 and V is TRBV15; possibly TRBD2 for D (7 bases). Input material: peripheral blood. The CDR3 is CATSPRGRGSDEQFF. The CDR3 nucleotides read TGTGCCACCAGCCCCCGGGGGCGGGGGTCGGATGAGCAGTTCTTC.